The entry below describes one T cell receptor (beta chain). The data originate from a study of blood T cell repertoires in COVID-19. The repertoire was sequenced with immunoSEQ multiplex PCR; TCRdb's copy has only in-frame clones and lacks some. The profile shows a few hundred thousand clones, around 85% of them singletons. This sequence originates from a woman aged 50 to 60 in a cohort exposed to, infected with or recovered from COVID-19 (not recorded which). The source material was PBMCs or T cells enriched from blood (not recorded which).

The DNA for the CDR3 is TGCAGTGCCGAGACAGGGCTGGGCCAGCATTTT. It is translated as CSAETGLGQHF. V is TRBV20-1 and J is TRBJ1-5, with 7 bases aligning to TRBD1. J lost 12 bases, V lost 6 bases, and 8 bases had no gene match. CDR3 length equals 11 residues. Germline V gene data show CDR1 as DFQATT and CDR2 as SNEGSKA (reference sequence).